One and the same sample provided the 9 T cell receptor beta chains below, sequenced in a study of T cell repertoires in cytomegalovirus infection. MiXCR, applied by TCRdb to the reads, yields one record per CDR3 protein. The table shows 900,000 to 950,000 distinct CDR3 sequences, with approximately 32% occurring only once. Their antigens remain unidentified. The material sequenced was cultured CD8+ T cells from PBMCs, taken from culture after CMV antigen stimulation. These receptors all come from a human donor in good health (CMV status not recorded). Some clones in this sample may be carry-over from other donors' samples.

This clonotype has a count of ten or more. The chain uses TRBV27 and TRBJ2-3, with TRBD2 identical over 12 bases. Germline V gives CDR1 MNHEY, CDR2 SMNVEV (reference sequence). The J segment lost 2 bases and the V segment lost 5 bases, leaving 5 bases of the junction unmatched. There are 16 residues in the CDR3. The CDR3 region has the DNA TGTGCCAGCAGTCCCGGACTAGCGGGGTTCACAGATACGCAGTATTTT. Protein product: CASSPGLAGFTDTQYF.

This clonotype is medium-sized. This chain links TRBV7-2 with TRBJ1-1; D gene uncertain. CDR1 SGHTA and CDR2 FQGNSA come from the germline V gene. V was clipped by 6 bases and J by 5 bases, with 10 bases between them. There are 12 residues in the CDR3. Here the CDR3 reads CASSPSKTEAFF. The CDR3, as DNA: TGTGCCAGCAGTCCTAGTAAGACTGAAGCTTTCTTT.

This clonotype has more than one count but fewer than ten. The rearrangement joins TRBV7-6 to TRBJ1-1; D is undetermined. Trimming pared 6 bases from V and 1 base from J, leaving 6 bases between. The CDR3 loop spans 12 amino acids. Germline V lookup: CDR1 SGHVS, CDR2 FNYEAQ. DNA of the CDR3: TGTGCCAGCAGATCCGAGAACACTGAAGCTTTCTTT. This translates into CASRSENTEAFF.

The V and J genes are TRBV6-5 and TRBJ1-1, with D maybe TRBD1 (5 bases). This CDR3 is 15 amino acids long. Trimming stripped 4 bases from V and 3 bases from J, with 15 bases between. CDR1 MNHEY and CDR2 SVGAGI come from the germline V gene. The CDR3 nucleotides read TGTGCCAGCAGTTTCCCGGGGCAGACGGACACTGAAGCTTTCTTT. This codes for CASSFPGQTDTEAFF.

This clonotype was seen many times. This chain links TRBV5-6 with TRBJ1-1; D may be TRBD1 (5 bases). Germline lookup yields CDR1 SGHDT and CDR2 YYEEEE. V lost 4 bases, J lost 5 bases, and 15 bases lay in between. This CDR3 comprises 14 residues. CDR3 bases: TGTGCCAGCAGCCTGTGGGAGGAGGGGACTGAAGCTTTCTTT. Residues: CASSLWEEGTEAFF.

This clonotype was seen more than once but under ten times. The chain joins TRBV6-5 to TRBJ2-7; TRBD2 matches 8 bases. The CDR3 contains 14 residues. Looked up from germline, CDR1 is MNHEY and CDR2 is SVGAGI. V dropped 6 bases and J dropped 0; count of bases not matched to a gene: 4. The DNA for the CDR3 is TGTGCCAGCAGGCCGGGACTAGACTCCTACGAGCAGTACTTC. Protein product: CASRPGLDSYEQYF.

The chain is built from TRBV27 and TRBJ1-4; a possible D gene is TRBD1 (6 bases). V was trimmed by 6 bases and J by 8 bases, leaving 16 bases between them. The germline V gene has CDR1 MNHEY and CDR2 SMNVEV (reference sequence). There are 14 residues in the CDR3. The CDR3 region has the DNA TGTGCCAGCAGCCTGGGACATCGGTCGGAAAAACTGTTTTTT. This codes for CASSLGHRSEKLFF.

The chain combines TRBV11-1 with TRBJ2-1; D might be TRBD1 (6 bases). Trimming cost V 3 bases and J 5 bases, with 11 bases left between them. The CDR3 totals 14 residues. The germline V gene encodes CDR1 SGHAT and CDR2 FQDESV (reference sequence). The chain's CDR3 is CASSFWDNDNEQFF. The CDR3 DNA follows: TGTGCCAGCAGCTTTTGGGACAACGACAATGAGCAGTTCTTC.

The chain joins TRBV7-4 to TRBJ1-1; D remains ambiguous. Between the trimmed V and J ends, which lost 1 base and 5 bases, there was a span of 11 bases. CDR1 and CDR2 (germline): SGHVT, SQSDAQ. The CDR3 sequence is 14 residues long. In nucleotides, the CDR3 is TGTGCCAGCAGCTTAGTTGGACTGGGGACTGAAGCTTTCTTT. The encoded protein is CASSLVGLGTEAFF.